This paragraph reports one TCR beta chain. The clone's antigen remains unknown. Base-call qualities are not available, and no considerably larger clone is one nucleotide away. These data originate in a study of T cell changes during pregnancy in multiple sclerosis (dated by TCRdb to the late 2010s). A note on the overall study: In women with multiple sclerosis, the researchers looked at how the T cell repertoire shifted as pregnancy progressed.

V is reduced by 2 bases and J by 3 bases, leaving a spacing of 15 bases between them. The CDR3 has 15 amino acids, counting the end cysteine and phenylalanine. Only the CDR3 part of the read is kept: 45 bases, read in frame from the first base. According to the germline V gene, CDR1 reads SGHRS and CDR2 reads YFSETQ. Library preparation used the immunoSEQ multiplex PCR assay. TCRdb retrieved this table from immuneACCESS and kept in-frame rearrangements only. Not all clones are present; in checked studies, unresolved V genes account for under half, and no reason is known for the remainder. The sample table contains roughly 63,000 clones; only one count was recorded for 93% of them. The top ten clonotypes cover around 4% of the sample.

The origin of this receptor is a female donor with multiple sclerosis, enrolled in a pregnancy study. The material sequenced was CD8+ T cells from peripheral blood mononuclear cells, taken in the second trimester of pregnancy. This chain is built from TRBV5-1 and TRBJ2-7; TRBD2 is possibly the D segment (6 matching bases). The base sequence is TGCGCCAGCAGCTTCGGCCGCGGGGAGAGCTACGAGCAGTACTTC. This codes for CASSFGRGESYEQYF.